This entry describes one TCR beta chain. This entry belongs to a study of early T cells in non-severe SARS-CoV-2 infection. CDR1 is LGHDT and CDR2 is YNNKEL in the germline V gene (reference sequence). The V end was cut by 4 bases, the J end by 1 base, with 19 bases between. This CDR3 contains 18 residues. Individual cDNA molecules were tagged with unique molecular identifiers. TCRdb used MiXCR to reprocess the 5' RACE reads, holding one entry per CDR3 protein. This table holds fewer than 70,000 distinct CDR3 sequences, 3.5% to 6% found once. The chain links TRBV3-1 to TRBJ2-2; possible D gene TRBD2, 6 bases. The clonotype originates from an adult who was a healthcare worker with PCR-confirmed SARS-CoV-2 infection or an uninfected control (not recorded which). The donor label of this sample is uncertain. The input for sequencing was whole blood, taken at baseline. The CDR3 region has the DNA TGTGCCAGCAGCCGACCGGGGGATCCACGTCGGAACACCGGGGAGCTGTTTTTT. It codes for CASSRPGDPRRNTGELFF.